This T cell receptor (beta chain) originates from a study of Tregs in tolerant kidney transplant recipients. TCRdb's table, derived via immunoSEQ multiplex PCR, lists solely in-frame clones and lacks some. The sample includes about 100,000 clones, almost 90% of them seen just once. The V gene's germline CDR1 is MNHEY and CDR2 SVGAGI. The CDR3 totals 16 residues. The germline V and J ends were trimmed by 2 bases and 4 bases, with 17 bases remaining between them. Comment on this clone: Its specificity is unknown.

The study, taken as a whole, reports: Donor-specific Treg expansion exceeded global Treg expansion in tolerant patients, suggesting antigen drive. Some patients' samples used different primers over time, so nucleotide sequences weren't comparable.

The chain recombines TRBV6-5 with TRBJ1-2; TRBD1 is a possible D gene (5 bases). The specimen was CD4+ T cells from blood, collected before the transplant. The TCR originated in a human donor who received a combined kidney and bone marrow transplant. CDR3 in DNA: TGTGCCAGCAGTTACCGGGGGATAGGACGCGGCTATGGCTACACCTTC. Its translation: CASSYRGIGRGYGYTF.